This T cell receptor beta chain is from a study of CD8+ T cells in alopecia areata. Study overall: Severity scoring for treated patients was based on the percentage of affected scalp area.

Documented treatment: oral pan-JAK inhibitor, 5-10 mg twice daily. The authors sorted CD4+ and CD8+ T cells from PBMCs. Extracted RNA was reverse transcribed into cDNA, the sequencing template. Only in-frame clones appear in the TCRdb table, and some are missing; sequencing was by immunoSEQ multiplex PCR. The repertoire includes 190,000 or so clones, 45% to 75% of them detected once, and over 3% sits in the top ten. Findings and caveats of the study: Tofacitinib yielded significantly lower scalp clonality and fewer expanded CD8+ clones among the top 100. Many expanded lesional clones persisted during tofacitinib (in both scalp and blood).

This clone has just a few counts. What it binds is unknown. The CDR3 has 12 amino acids. Germline CDR1 LNHDA, CDR2 SQIVND (reference sequence). V was trimmed by 10 bases and J by 7 bases, leaving 13 bases between them. This receptor was obtained from a human donor with alopecia areata. Sequences were derived from CD4+ T cells sorted from blood, sampled at week 4, from a patient treated with tofacitinib. This rearrangement joins TRBV19 to TRBJ2-2, with D perhaps matching TRBD2 (5 bases). The CDR3 loop is CATRGQFGELFF. The DNA of the CDR3 is TGTGCCACGCGAGGGCAGTTCGGGGAGCTGTTTTTT.